This T cell receptor (beta chain) was retrieved from a study of identical twins. General study results and limits: The presence of invariant MAIT and iNKT cells could partly confound analyses of zero-insertion sequences.

In this sample, this clonotype turned up a few times. What it recognizes is unknown. Template switching introduced a universal primer site, and the cDNA bore unique molecular identifiers. TCRdb reprocessed the 5' RACE reads with MiXCR, giving one entry per CDR3 protein. This sample yields around 680,000 distinct CDR3 sequences, of which approximately 9% are seen a single time; approximately 0.94% belongs to the top ten. Every sampled donor was Caucasian and healthy. Per germline, CDR1 SGHRS and CDR2 YFSETQ. The CDR3 runs to 12 residues. The V gene lost 4 bases and the J gene lost 8 bases, with 10 bases spanning the gap. The same sample was also studied in work on yellow fever vaccine responses in identical twins. This second report adds: Twins showed a vaccine T cell response that reportedly seemed partly convergent, partly personalized.

This clonotype was obtained from a woman younger than 35 in good health. Sequencing was performed on PBMCs. This rearrangement joins TRBV5-1 to TRBJ2-1, with unresolved D. CDR3 sequence (DNA): TGCGCCAGCAGCCCGGTGGGCCATGAGCAGTTCTTC. This encodes CASSPVGHEQFF.